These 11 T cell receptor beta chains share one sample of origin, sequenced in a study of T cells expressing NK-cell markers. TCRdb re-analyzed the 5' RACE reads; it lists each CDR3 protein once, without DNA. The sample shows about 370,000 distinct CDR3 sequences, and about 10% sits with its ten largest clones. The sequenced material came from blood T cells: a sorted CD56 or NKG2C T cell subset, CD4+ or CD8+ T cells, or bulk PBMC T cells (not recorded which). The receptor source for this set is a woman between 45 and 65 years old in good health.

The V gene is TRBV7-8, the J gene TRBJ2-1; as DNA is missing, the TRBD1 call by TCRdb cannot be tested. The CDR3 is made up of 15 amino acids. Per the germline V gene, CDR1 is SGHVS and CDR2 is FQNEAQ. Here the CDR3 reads CASKVGGDPFGEQFF.

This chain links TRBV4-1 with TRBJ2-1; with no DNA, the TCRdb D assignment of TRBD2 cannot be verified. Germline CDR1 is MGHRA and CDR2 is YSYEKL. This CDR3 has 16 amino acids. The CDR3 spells CASKGLAAASYNEQFF.

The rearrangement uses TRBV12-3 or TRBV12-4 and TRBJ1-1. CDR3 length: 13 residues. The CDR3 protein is CASSPTGGGEAFF.

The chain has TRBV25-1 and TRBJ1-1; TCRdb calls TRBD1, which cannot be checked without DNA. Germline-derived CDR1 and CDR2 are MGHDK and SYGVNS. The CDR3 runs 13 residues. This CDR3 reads CASSLDGRRVAFF.

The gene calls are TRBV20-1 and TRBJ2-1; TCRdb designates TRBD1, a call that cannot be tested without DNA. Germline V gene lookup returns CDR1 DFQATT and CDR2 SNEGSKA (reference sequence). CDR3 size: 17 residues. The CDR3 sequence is CSARDYKGGSSYNEQFF.

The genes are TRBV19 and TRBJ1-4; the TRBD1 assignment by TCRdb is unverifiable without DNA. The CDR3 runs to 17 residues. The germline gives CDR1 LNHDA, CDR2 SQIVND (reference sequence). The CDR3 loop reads CASSAEQGLGTNEKLFF.

CDR3 residues: CASRGTGSNEQYF. The rearrangement uses TRBV6-2 or TRBV6-3 and TRBJ2-7; the TCRdb D gene call, TRBD1, has no DNA to confirm it. This CDR3 contains 13 residues. CDR1 MNHEY and CDR2 SVGEGT come from the germline V gene.

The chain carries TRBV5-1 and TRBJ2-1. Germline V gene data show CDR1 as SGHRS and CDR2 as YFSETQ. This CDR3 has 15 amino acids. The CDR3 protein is CASSPDGVSYNEQFF.

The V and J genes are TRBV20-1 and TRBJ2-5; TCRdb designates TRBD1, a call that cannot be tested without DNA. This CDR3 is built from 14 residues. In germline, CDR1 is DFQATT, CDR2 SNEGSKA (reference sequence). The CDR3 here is CSANGEDSQETQYF.

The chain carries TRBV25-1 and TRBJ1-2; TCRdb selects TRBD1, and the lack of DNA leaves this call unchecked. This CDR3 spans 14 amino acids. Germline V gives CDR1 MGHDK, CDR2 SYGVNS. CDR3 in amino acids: CASSEGGVNYGYTF.

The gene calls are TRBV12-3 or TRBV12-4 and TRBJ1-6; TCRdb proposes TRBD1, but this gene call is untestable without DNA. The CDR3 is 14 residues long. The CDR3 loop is CATCLDRAFSPLHF.